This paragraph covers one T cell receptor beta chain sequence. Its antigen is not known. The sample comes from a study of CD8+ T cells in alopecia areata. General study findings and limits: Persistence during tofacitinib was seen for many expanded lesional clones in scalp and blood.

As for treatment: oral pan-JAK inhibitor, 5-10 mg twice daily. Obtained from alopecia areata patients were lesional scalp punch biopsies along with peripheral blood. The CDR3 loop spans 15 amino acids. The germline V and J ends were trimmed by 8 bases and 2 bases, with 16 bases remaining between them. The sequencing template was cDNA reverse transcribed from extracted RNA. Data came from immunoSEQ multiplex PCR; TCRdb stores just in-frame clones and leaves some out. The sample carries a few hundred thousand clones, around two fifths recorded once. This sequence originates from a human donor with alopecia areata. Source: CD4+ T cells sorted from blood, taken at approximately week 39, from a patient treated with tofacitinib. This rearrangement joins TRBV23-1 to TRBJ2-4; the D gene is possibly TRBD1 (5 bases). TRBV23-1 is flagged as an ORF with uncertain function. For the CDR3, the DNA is TGCGCCAGCCCCAGGGCAGGGCCATCCAAAAACATTCAGTACTTC. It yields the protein CASPRAGPSKNIQYF.